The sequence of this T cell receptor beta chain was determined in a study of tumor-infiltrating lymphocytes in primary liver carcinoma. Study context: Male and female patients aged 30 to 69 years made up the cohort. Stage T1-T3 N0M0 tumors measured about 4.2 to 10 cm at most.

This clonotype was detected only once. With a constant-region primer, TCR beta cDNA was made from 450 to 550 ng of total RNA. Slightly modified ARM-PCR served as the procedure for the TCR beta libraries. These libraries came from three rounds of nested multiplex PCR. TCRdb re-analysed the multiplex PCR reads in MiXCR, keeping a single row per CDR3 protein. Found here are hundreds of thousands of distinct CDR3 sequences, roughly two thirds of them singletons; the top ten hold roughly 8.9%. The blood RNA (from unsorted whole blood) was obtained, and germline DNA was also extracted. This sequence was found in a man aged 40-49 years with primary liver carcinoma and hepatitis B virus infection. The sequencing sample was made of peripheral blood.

CDR3: CASSLAAPGNTIYF. In nucleotides, the CDR3 is TGTGCCAGCAGCTTAGCGGCCCCCGGAAACACCATATATTTT. This chain connects TRBV11-2 to TRBJ1-3; D ambiguous. Germline lookup yields CDR1 SGHAT and CDR2 FQNNGV. This CDR3 spans 14 amino acids. V was cut by 1 base and J by 4 bases, with 8 bases left in between.